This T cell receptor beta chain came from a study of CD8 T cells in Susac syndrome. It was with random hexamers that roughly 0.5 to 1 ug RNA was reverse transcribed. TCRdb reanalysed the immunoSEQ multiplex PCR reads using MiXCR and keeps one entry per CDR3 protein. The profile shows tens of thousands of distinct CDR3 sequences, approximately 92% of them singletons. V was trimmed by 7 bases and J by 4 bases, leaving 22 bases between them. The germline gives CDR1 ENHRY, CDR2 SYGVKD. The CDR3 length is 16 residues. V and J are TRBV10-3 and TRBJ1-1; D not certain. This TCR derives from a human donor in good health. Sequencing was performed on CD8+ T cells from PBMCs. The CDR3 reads CAIKARLEGGGTEAFF. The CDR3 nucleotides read TGTGCCATCAAAGCTAGGCTGGAGGGAGGTGGCACTGAAGCTTTCTTT.